This passage covers 8 T cell receptor beta chains from one sample sequenced in a study of a mutant IDH1 vaccine in newly diagnosed glioma (dated by TCRdb to about 2021). No antigens are known for them. Library construction relied on the immunoSEQ multiplex PCR assay. The source is immuneACCESS, and TCRdb retained only in-frame sequences with V and J called. Part of the clones is not carried over; for the studies checked, unresolved V genes explain less than half of this, and the remainder is unexplained. The sample table shows approximately 100,000 clones, and under 90% are seen once. The ten largest clones add up to 0.77% of the sample. The intended sense of this specimen's time point label: week 47, end of study. Every vaccine dose consisted of 300 ug of a 20-mer mutant IDH1 peptide in Montanide, administered subcutaneously together with topical imiquimod. This sample comprised PBMCs, obtained from a glioma patient whose treatment included an IDH1 peptide vaccine. These receptor sequences come from a woman between 50 and 59 years old with glioma.

The V and J genes are TRBV10-3 and TRBJ2-1, with 8 bases lining up with TRBD2. This CDR3 contains 15 residues. Germline V gives CDR1 ENHRY, CDR2 SYGVKD. V lost 7 bases to trimming and J lost 5 bases; unmatched junction nucleotides: 10. CDR3 region: CAIKGGSGGDNEQFF. In nucleotides, the CDR3 is TGTGCCATCAAAGGGGGATCGGGAGGGGACAATGAGCAGTTCTTC.

This chain links TRBV30 with TRBJ2-5, with 9 bases matching TRBD1. V lost 1 base, J lost 5 bases, and 8 bases stayed unmatched. The CDR3 contains 15 residues. CDR1 is GTSNPN, CDR2 SVGIG, per germline (reference sequence). DNA for the CDR3: TGTGCCTGGAGTGCCCTACAGGGGGCGTACGAGACCCAGTACTTC. Translating gives CAWSALQGAYETQYF.

This clone was picked up one time. The chain uses TRBV5-1 and TRBJ2-7; 10 bases are shared with TRBD1. Unmatched junction bases numbered 12, after V lost 2 bases and J lost 1 base. The CDR3 loop spans 18 amino acids. CDR1 SGHRS and CDR2 YFSETQ come from the germline V gene. CDR3 amino acids: CASSFTYPDRGWSYEQYF. DNA for the CDR3: TGCGCCAGCAGCTTTACTTACCCGGACAGGGGGTGGTCCTACGAGCAGTACTTC.

The chain joins TRBV7-2 to TRBJ1-4, with 7 bases lining up with TRBD1. The CDR3 has 15 amino acids. V gave up 5 bases and J gave up 5 bases; unmatched junction bases: 8. The germline V gene has CDR1 SGHTA and CDR2 FQGNSA. The CDR3 bases are TGTGCCAGCAGCGGATGGACAGGTCACAATGAAAAACTGTTTTTT. Amino acid sequence: CASSGWTGHNEKLFF.

The J gene is TRBJ2-7, the V gene TRBV6-5; 7 bases are a match to TRBD1. The length of the CDR3 is 15 residues. CDR1 is MNHEY and CDR2 is SVGAGI in the germline V gene. The V segment lost 6 bases and the J segment 2 bases; nucleotides outside the gene matches: 10. This chain's CDR3 is CASSNSRDRPYEQYF. The CDR3 nucleotides are TGTGCCAGCAGCAACAGTAGGGACAGACCCTACGAGCAGTACTTC.

The gene calls are TRBV19 and TRBJ2-3; 10 nucleotides agree with TRBD2. V lost 7 bases, J lost 4 bases, and 11 bases stayed unmatched. CDR1 is LNHDA and CDR2 is SQIVND in the germline V gene (reference sequence). There are 16 residues in the CDR3. The CDR3 DNA reads TGTGCCAGTAACCTACGGGCTAGCGGGAGATCAGATACGCAGTATTTT. As protein: CASNLRASGRSDTQYF.

The gene calls are TRBV6-6 and TRBJ2-3; D is unclear. This CDR3 spans 12 amino acids. Trimming left V 6 bases short and J 5 bases short, with 9 bases between. The V gene's germline CDR1 is MNHNY and CDR2 SVGAGI (reference sequence). CDR3 in amino acids: CASRGDRDTQYF. CDR3 nucleotide sequence: TGTGCCAGCAGGGGCGATAGAGATACGCAGTATTTT.

The chain has TRBV9 and TRBJ2-3; the match to TRBD2 covers 12 bases. This CDR3 has 18 amino acids. Germline V CDR1 and CDR2: SGDLS, YYNGEE. V was clipped by 0 bases and J by 1 base; unmatched bases: 6. This CDR3 reads CASSVASLAGGRTDTQYF. CDR3 DNA: TGTGCCAGCAGCGTAGCTTCCCTAGCGGGAGGGCGCACAGATACGCAGTATTTT.